This T cell receptor (beta chain) was observed in a study of cytomegalovirus exposure and HLA in healthy donors. Study outcomes and limitations: Later analysis revealed greater clonal expansion in HLA-associated TCR beta chains than in equally common others. TCR beta chains numbering under 200 were designated cytomegalovirus-associated.

The CDR3 sequence is 13 residues long. The germline V gene has CDR1 MNHEY and CDR2 SVGAGI. Deletions cut 5 bases from V and 8 bases from J, with 15 bases between. At collection, donors were nominally healthy, but unrecorded immune exposures were probable. On this clone itself: What it binds is unknown.

PCR primers comprised 60 Vbeta and 13 Jbeta primers. The assay was immunoSEQ multiplex PCR, and TCRdb's table has in-frame clones only and misses some. The data show around 140,000 clones, with nearly 80% seen just once and about 1% held by the top ten. The TCR originated in a male donor in good health and CMV-seronegative. Specimen: PBMCs. The chain carries TRBV6-5 and TRBJ1-1; a weak D match, TRBD1 (5 bases). In nucleotides, the CDR3 is TGTGCCAGCAGTAAACCGGGGACTGAAGAAGCTTTCTTT. Its protein product is CASSKPGTEEAFF.